This note documents a single TCR beta chain sequence. The CDR3 is 13 residues long. CDR1 is KGHSH and CDR2 is LQKENI in the germline V gene. With 3 bases removed from V and 6 bases from J, the gap between germline ends came to 11 bases. Uncontrolled infections, other autoimmune diseases, pregnancy or lactation led to exclusion of patients. This sample was taken from a study of T cells in Graves' hyperthyroidism and ophthalmopathy. The investigators amplified TCR beta CDR3 regions from RNA transcripts. HTBI primers were the set used in a first-round RT-PCR of the TCR CDR3. Each CDR3 protein gets one entry after TCRdb re-called the multiplex PCR reads with MiXCR. The table shows more than 450,000 distinct CDR3 sequences, with 15% to 20% occurring only once.

Source material: blood. The sequence was obtained from a man aged 40-49 years with Graves' ophthalmopathy. V and J are TRBV18 and TRBJ1-1; maybe TRBD1 (6 bases). The chain's CDR3 is CASSPGQTSEAFF. DNA for the CDR3: TGTGCCAGCTCACCCGGACAGACCTCTGAAGCTTTCTTT.